This is a list of T cell receptor beta chains from one sample in a study of T cells in Graves' hyperthyroidism and ophthalmopathy. MiXCR was run by TCRdb on the multiplex PCR reads, yielding one entry per CDR3 protein. The data contain hundreds of thousands of distinct CDR3 sequences, roughly 40% of them seen just once; the ten biggest clones take up roughly 8.3%. The sequenced sample was blood. These receptors all come from a man aged 18 to 35 with Graves' hyperthyroidism. The CDR3 runs from the conserved cysteine through the conserved F or W. A D gene is named only where the DNA matches it firmly. The size entry is marked missing in some rows and otherwise reads once, few, many or a size class.

size,J,D,V,CDR3,DNA
once,TRBJ2-5,TRBD1,TRBV20-1,CSAFLGTGAQYF,TGCAGTGCATTCCTCGGGACAGGGGCCCAGTACTTC
few,TRBJ2-7,.,TRBV7-9,CASSPPSLGYEQYF,TGTGCCAGCAGCCCTCCAAGCCTGGGCTACGAGCAGTACTTC
few,TRBJ2-2,.,TRBV7-9,CASSSSLTRENTGELFF,TGTGCCAGCAGCTCCTCCCTGACTAGAGAGAACACCGGGGAGCTGTTTTTT
.,TRBJ2-7,.,TRBV6-5,CASSSPGPALSYEQYF,TGTGCCAGCAGTTCTCCGGGTCCCGCTCTCTCCTACGAGCAGTACTTC
many,TRBJ2-7,TRBD1,TRBV10-1,CASSDHRQGRNEQYF,TGCGCCAGCAGTGACCACCGACAGGGTAGGAACGAGCAGTACTTC
many,TRBJ1-5,.,TRBV7-6,CASSLEGSYPQHF,TGTGCCAGCAGCTTAGAGGGGAGTTATCCCCAGCATTTT
many,TRBJ2-5,TRBD2,TRBV20-1,CSARQTSGMETQYF,TGCAGTGCTAGGCAGACTAGCGGGATGGAGACCCAGTACTTC
many,TRBJ2-7,TRBD1,TRBV29-1,CSVEGPGQGINEQYF,TGCAGCGTTGAAGGACCGGGACAGGGTATTAACGAGCAGTACTTC
.,TRBJ2-5,TRBD1,TRBV6-1,CASSYLRTGGLETQYF,TGTGCCAGCAGTTACTTAAGGACAGGGGGCCTAGAGACCCAGTACTTC
many,TRBJ1-4,.,TRBV29-1,CSVGVGRGEKLFF,TGCAGCGTTGGGGTGGGGAGGGGTGAAAAACTGTTTTTT
few,TRBJ1-2,.,TRBV10-3,CAISGVRDYGYTF,TGTGCCATCAGTGGAGTCAGAGACTATGGCTACACCTTC
.,TRBJ1-1,TRBD1,TRBV12-3/TRBV12-4,CASSLAVRQGAEAFF,TGTGCCAGCAGTTTAGCGGTACGACAGGGGGCTGAAGCTTTCTTT
.,TRBJ1-1,TRBD1,TRBV25-1,CASSPGDSSNTEAFF,TGTGCCAGCAGTCCAGGGGACAGTTCGAACACTGAAGCTTTCTTT
many,TRBJ2-7,TRBD1,TRBV2,CASNRDREYEQYF,TGTGCCAGCAACCGGGACAGAGAGTACGAGCAGTACTTC
.,TRBJ2-7,.,TRBV5-1,CASSAPEGPYEQYF,TGCGCCAGCAGCGCCCCCGAGGGCCCCTACGAGCAGTACTTC
.,TRBJ2-7,.,TRBV15,CATTRASGGEQYF,TGTGCCACCACTCGGGCATCCGGGGGCGAGCAGTACTTC
many,TRBJ1-1,TRBD1,TRBV6-5,CASSPGQRATLGAFF,TGTGCCAGCAGCCCGGGACAGCGTGCCACCTTGGGAGCTTTCTTT
.,TRBJ2-2,TRBD1,TRBV12-3/TRBV12-4,CASKRGQGVTGELFF,TGTGCCAGCAAACGGGGACAGGGTGTGACCGGGGAGCTGTTTTTT
many,TRBJ2-5,.,TRBV15,CATSKDPKETQYF,TGTGCCACCAGCAAGGACCCGAAAGAGACCCAGTACTTC
.,TRBJ1-6,.,TRBV25-1,CASSGGASPLHF,TGTGCCAGCAGTGGTGGGGCATCACCCCTCCACTTT
.,TRBJ2-6,.,TRBV10-1,CASSDGASNVLTF,TGCGCCAGCAGTGATGGAGCCAGCAACGTCCTGACTTTC
many,TRBJ1-1,.,TRBV29-1,CSVEGTGPEAFF,TGCAGCGTTGAAGGGACTGGGCCCGAAGCTTTCTTT
.,TRBJ2-7,.,TRBV7-2,CASSFDGELSYEQYF,TGTGCCAGCAGCTTCGACGGGGAGCTATCCTACGAGCAGTACTTC
.,TRBJ2-5,TRBD2,TRBV7-9,CASSHLAGGGETQYF,TGTGCCAGCAGCCACCTAGCGGGAGGGGGAGAGACCCAGTACTTC
many,TRBJ1-1,.,TRBV7-9,CASNLVGGRTEAFF,TGTGCCAGCAACCTCGTCGGCGGAAGGACTGAAGCTTTCTTT
.,TRBJ1-5,TRBD1,TRBV12-3/TRBV12-4,CASSLALGQGAQPQHF,TGTGCCAGCAGTTTAGCGCTGGGGCAGGGGGCCCAGCCCCAGCATTTT
.,TRBJ2-3,TRBD2,TRBV2,CASSAKAGPTDTQYF,TGTGCCAGCAGTGCTAAAGCGGGGCCCACAGATACGCAGTATTTT
.,TRBJ2-6,.,TRBV2,CASSDREGTEAF,TGTGCCAGCAGCGACAGGGAGGGCACTGAAGCTTTC
.,TRBJ2-7,TRBD1,TRBV5-1,CASSWGTGSNEQYF,TGCGCCAGCAGCTGGGGGACAGGGAGCAACGAGCAGTACTTC
.,TRBJ1-1,.,TRBV12-3/TRBV12-4,CASSPLGPNTEAFF,TGTGCCAGCAGCCCCCTTGGTCCGAACACTGAAGCTTTCTTT
.,TRBJ2-7,TRBD1,TRBV29-1,CSVRQGREQYF,TGCAGCGTAAGACAGGGCCGCGAGCAGTACTTC
.,TRBJ1-5,.,TRBV2,CASMTSSNQPQHF,TGTGCCAGCATGACTAGTAGCAATCAGCCCCAGCATTTT
.,TRBJ2-7,TRBD1,TRBV19,CASSIAGTGSYEQYF,TGTGCCAGTAGTATCGCCGGGACAGGGTCCTACGAGCAGTACTTC
once,TRBJ1-4,.,TRBV10-3,CAISHVYGGADEKLFF,TGTGCCATCAGCCACGTTTATGGGGGGGCGGATGAAAAACTGTTTTTT
.,TRBJ2-7,TRBD2,TRBV20-1,CSATSGGTSGVEQYF,TGCAGTGCTACTTCGGGTGGGACTAGCGGGGTCGAGCAGTACTTC
.,TRBJ1-6,TRBD1,TRBV6-1,CASTGQWTYNSPLHF,TGTGCCAGCACGGGACAGTGGACCTATAATTCACCCCTCCACTTT
.,TRBJ1-1,.,TRBV10-3,CASRIGSTEAFF,TGTGCCAGCAGAATAGGATCCACTGAAGCTTTCTTT
.,TRBJ2-7,TRBD2,TRBV5-4,CASSLESGGNYEQYF,TGTGCCAGCAGCTTGGAGAGCGGGGGGAACTACGAGCAGTACTTC
.,TRBJ2-7,.,TRBV19,CASTHRDKEFRGYEQYF,TGTGCCAGTACCCACAGGGACAAGGAGTTTAGGGGCTACGAGCAGTACTTC
few,TRBJ1-3,.,TRBV29-1,CSVESTGNTIYF,TGCAGCGTTGAGTCGACTGGAAACACCATATATTTT
many,TRBJ1-2,.,TRBV24-1,CATSAPERVSCRLYGYTF,TGTGCCACCAGTGCCCCAGAGAGGGTGAGCTGCCGACTCTATGGCTACACCTTC
many,TRBJ2-5,.,TRBV29-1,CSVEAEIGGTQYF,TGCAGCGTTGAGGCGGAGATAGGAGGAACCCAGTACTTC
many,TRBJ1-6,.,TRBV10-3,CAISSGQSNSPLHF,TGTGCCATCAGCTCTGGACAGAGTAATTCACCCCTCCACTTT